This paragraph reports one T cell receptor beta chain. This clonotype was recorded at least ten times. Its antigen remains undetermined. No clone much larger than this one lies a single base away; base qualities are absent. The CDR3 starts with the cysteine, ends with the phenylalanine, and has 16 residues. Only CDR3 DNA is held: 48 bases, read in frame from base 1. V lost 3 bases and J lost 3 bases; the stretch between them is 18 bases long. The CDR1 and CDR2 encoded by the germline V gene are MGHDK and SYGVNS. Receptors were amplified or captured by PCR. Data came from an Illumina HiSeq 2500. TCR libraries were prepared with molecular barcoding, using unique molecular identifiers to normalize TCRbeta repertoire quantification. TCRdb's own reprocessing of the public reads used fastp at Q25 and MiXCR and kept productive beta chains. All rows with the same CDR3 protein become a single entry with the most common DNA and genes. The sample table holds hundreds of thousands of distinct CDR3 sequences, of which about 10% were seen once. The top ten hold 2% to 2.5% of the sample.

These data originate in a study of T-cell reconstitution after alpha-beta-depleted transplantation in children (TCRdb year 2016). In terms of the full investigation: The study quantitatively tracked T-cell immune reconstitution after TCRalphabeta/CD19-depleted allogeneic hematopoietic cell transplantation in children using TCR repertoire profiling.

General study outcomes and caveats: Hyperexpanded clone frequencies declined over subsequent months; after one year, T-cell counts and TCRbeta diversity were mostly attributed to newly produced T cells. The high TCRbeta diversity at day 60 in some patients was ascribed to recipient T cells and intrathymic progenitors that had survived conditioning. The apparently early alphabetaT-cell count recovery about two months after transplant was reportedly dependent on only several hundred rapidly expanded clones derived from non-depleted graft cells.

The treatment or condition label, as the study defines it: allogeneic hematopoietic cell transplantation with graft depleted of TCRalphabeta T cells and CD19 B cells. Transplant recipients were children who received TCRalphabeta/CD19-depleted allogeneic hematopoietic cell grafts. This TCR came from a child younger than 10 with inherited bone marrow failure, due to receive a stem cell transplant. The sequencing used PBMCs, collected before TCRalphabeta/CD19-depleted stem cell transplant. The sequence is built from TRBV25-1 and TRBJ2-7, with TRBD1 as a weak D call on 6 bases. The DNA sequence is as follows: TGTGCCAGCAGTGATTGGCAGGGGCGCGGATACTACGAGCAGTACTTC. Protein translation: CASSDWQGRGYYEQYF.